These 9 T cell receptor beta chains came from one sample sequenced in a study of cytomegalovirus exposure and HLA in healthy donors. The PCR contained 60 Vbeta and 13 Jbeta primers. Clones were read by immunoSEQ multiplex PCR, and TCRdb kept only the in-frame ones, dropping some. The profile shows about 180,000 clones, more than 65% of them singletons. Sequencing was carried out using PBMCs. These receptors came from a girl aged 2 to 10 in good health and CMV-seropositive.

This clone was counted between two and nine times. The rearrangement joins TRBV4-1 to TRBJ1-1; tentatively, D is TRBD1 (6 bases). V shed 2 bases and J shed 0 bases, with 10 bases lying between them. Germline loops: CDR1 MGHRA, CDR2 YSYEKL. This CDR3 is built from 15 residues. CDR3 bases: TGCGCCAGCAGCCAAACGGACAGAATGAACACTGAAGCTTTCTTT. It encodes CASSQTDRMNTEAFF.

The V and J genes are TRBV2 and TRBJ2-4; no clear D gene. Germline V gene sequence: CDR1 SNHLY, CDR2 FYNNEI. With 3 bases removed from V and 0 bases from J, the gap between germline ends came to 9 bases. This CDR3 comprises 15 residues. The CDR3 loop is CASSDATVAKNIQYF. CDR3 coding DNA: TGTGCCAGCAGTGATGCGACTGTAGCCAAAAACATTCAGTACTTC.

This clone came up a few times. The chain links TRBV5-1 to TRBJ1-3, with D possibly being TRBD1 (5 bases). Trimming pared 0 bases from V and 3 bases from J, leaving 10 bases between. CDR1 and CDR2 (germline): SGHRS, YFSETQ. The CDR3 loop spans 15 amino acids. CDR3: CASSLVAGYGNTIYF. The CDR3, as DNA: TGCGCCAGCAGCTTGGTGGCAGGGTATGGAAACACCATATATTTT.

The chain links TRBV6-1 to TRBJ2-7, with D perhaps matching TRBD1 (5 bases). Looked up from germline, CDR1 is MNHNS and CDR2 is SASEGT. The V end lost 10 bases, the J end lost 2 bases, and 15 bases lay between the germline ends. The CDR3 is made up of 13 amino acids. The CDR3 DNA follows: TGTGCCACCCTCCAATCGACAGCCTACGAGCAGTACTTC. Translated: CATLQSTAYEQYF.

The genes are TRBV18 and TRBJ1-1; D uncertain. V was cut by 2 bases and J by 4 bases, with 8 bases left in between. CDR3 length: 13 amino acids. Germline-derived CDR1 and CDR2 are KGHSH and LQKENI. CDR3 in DNA: TGTGCCAGCTCACCAACGGAGGGCACTGAAGCTTTCTTT. It specifies CASSPTEGTEAFF.

This clone was picked up one time. CDR3 nucleotide sequence: TGCGCCAGCAGCACGAAACCGGGAGACTACACCGGGGAGCTGTTTTTT. Protein: CASSTKPGDYTGELFF. The rearrangement joins TRBV5-1 to TRBJ2-2, with a possible D match to TRBD2 (6 bases). Germline values: CDR1 SGHRS, CDR2 YFSETQ. Trimming took 4 bases from V and 3 from J, leaving 16 bases between them. The CDR3 consists of 16 residues.

In DNA form, the CDR3 reads TGCGCCAGCAGCTTTACTAGCGGGGCTTCCTACGAGCAGTACTTC. Translating gives CASSFTSGASYEQYF. The chain is built from TRBV5-1 and TRBJ2-7, with 10 positions matching TRBD2. This CDR3 contains 15 residues. J gave up 1 base and V 2 bases, and 3 bases lay outside the gene matches. Germline values: CDR1 SGHRS, CDR2 YFSETQ.

The chain couples TRBV7-9 to TRBJ1-6, with D unresolved. The V end was cut by 4 bases, the J end by 7 bases, with 20 bases between. CDR1 SEHNR and CDR2 FQNEAQ come from the germline V gene (reference sequence). CDR3 length: 17 residues. The CDR3 here is CASSYGAFGVPNSPLHF. CDR3 nucleotide sequence: TGTGCCAGCAGCTACGGAGCTTTCGGCGTACCCAATTCACCCCTCCACTTT.

This clone was seen only once. CDR3 protein: CASSQDLGGTSTDTQYF. The DNA of the CDR3 is TGCGCCAGCAGCCAAGATCTGGGGGGGACTAGCACAGATACGCAGTATTTT. The V gene is TRBV4-1, the J gene TRBJ2-3; 7 nucleotides align to TRBD2. CDR3 size: 17 residues. Germline values: CDR1 MGHRA, CDR2 YSYEKL. The J segment lost 0 bases and the V segment lost 0 bases, leaving 6 bases of the junction unmatched.